The rows below give T cell receptor beta chains drawn from one sample of a study of cytomegalovirus exposure and HLA in healthy donors. The protocol was immunoSEQ multiplex PCR, while the TCRdb copy is restricted to in-frame clones and leaves out a portion. The sample yields approximately 170,000 clones, about 90% seen once. The sample taken for sequencing was PBMCs. These TCRs come from a woman under 30 in good health and CMV-seropositive. Both conserved end residues are part of each CDR3. The order of the fields is V gene, clone size, D gene, J gene, CDR3 DNA, CDR3 protein. A D gene is named only where the DNA matches it firmly. A row's size may be missing; if present it is once, few, many or a size class.

V gene: TRBV7-9; clone size: NA; D gene: TRBD2; J gene: TRBJ2-2; CDR3 DNA: TGTGCCAGCAGCCGCCTAGCGGGAGGTAGGACCGGGGAGCTGTTTTTT; CDR3 protein: CASSRLAGGRTGELFF
V gene: TRBV19; clone size: NA; D gene: TRBD1; J gene: TRBJ1-5; CDR3 DNA: TGTGCCAGTAGTAGGACAGGGGATGGACAGCCCCAGCATTTT; CDR3 protein: CASSRTGDGQPQHF
V gene: TRBV13; clone size: few; D gene: NA; J gene: TRBJ1-6; CDR3 DNA: TGTGCCAGCAGCTTATCGAATTCACCCCTCCACTTT; CDR3 protein: CASSLSNSPLHF
V gene: TRBV2; clone size: NA; D gene: TRBD1; J gene: TRBJ1-5; CDR3 DNA: TGTGCCAGCAGAGGGACAGGGAGGCAGCCCCAGCATTTT; CDR3 protein: CASRGTGRQPQHF
V gene: TRBV7-2; clone size: NA; D gene: NA; J gene: TRBJ1-5; CDR3 DNA: TGTGCCAGCAGCTTAGGGGTGGCAAGGGGTCAGCCCCAGCATTTT; CDR3 protein: CASSLGVARGQPQHF
V gene: TRBV28; clone size: NA; D gene: TRBD1; J gene: TRBJ2-7; CDR3 DNA: TGTGCCAGCAGTTTCCCGCAGGGGGCCTCGTACGAGCAGTACTTC; CDR3 protein: CASSFPQGASYEQYF
V gene: TRBV19; clone size: NA; D gene: TRBD2; J gene: TRBJ2-1; CDR3 DNA: TGTGCCAGTTGGCGGGGGGGCCTTAATGAGCAGTTCTTC; CDR3 protein: CASWRGGLNEQFF
V gene: TRBV7-2; clone size: once; D gene: NA; J gene: TRBJ2-1; CDR3 DNA: TGTGCCAGCAGCTCCGTCCCCGAAACAGACTATCAGTTCTTC; CDR3 protein: CASSSVPETDYQFF
V gene: TRBV25-1; clone size: NA; D gene: NA; J gene: TRBJ2-3; CDR3 DNA: TGTGCCAGCACTTCCAGGGCTAGCACAGATACGCAGTATTTT; CDR3 protein: CASTSRASTDTQYF
V gene: TRBV28; clone size: NA; D gene: TRBD1; J gene: TRBJ1-1; CDR3 DNA: TGTGCCAGCAGTTTTCTGGGGACAGGGGGCTCCACTGAAGCTTTCTTT; CDR3 protein: CASSFLGTGGSTEAFF
V gene: TRBV19; clone size: once; D gene: NA; J gene: TRBJ1-5; CDR3 DNA: TGTGCCAGTAGTATAGGACTAGATCAGCCCCAGCATTTT; CDR3 protein: CASSIGLDQPQHF
V gene: TRBV2; clone size: NA; D gene: NA; J gene: TRBJ2-2; CDR3 DNA: TGTGCCAGCAACGATGGCAGGGTCCTCCCCGGGGAGCTGTTTTTT; CDR3 protein: CASNDGRVLPGELFF
V gene: TRBV25-1; clone size: NA; D gene: TRBD1; J gene: TRBJ2-2; CDR3 DNA: TGTGCCAGCACACAGGGGGGAAACACCGGGGAGCTGTTTTTT; CDR3 protein: CASTQGGNTGELFF
V gene: TRBV5-1; clone size: NA; D gene: TRBD1; J gene: TRBJ2-7; CDR3 DNA: TGCGCCAGCAGCTTCTCAGGGGGCGCCTTCTACGAGCAGTACTTC; CDR3 protein: CASSFSGGAFYEQYF
V gene: TRBV5-4; clone size: NA; D gene: NA; J gene: TRBJ2-5; CDR3 DNA: TGTGCCAGCAGCTCCTGGGGGCTCAGCCAGACCCAGTACTTC; CDR3 protein: CASSSWGLSQTQYF
V gene: TRBV5-1; clone size: NA; D gene: NA; J gene: TRBJ2-1; CDR3 DNA: TGCGCCAGCAGCTCAGATCTCAATGAGCAGTTCTTC; CDR3 protein: CASSSDLNEQFF
V gene: TRBV5-4; clone size: NA; D gene: TRBD1; J gene: TRBJ2-7; CDR3 DNA: TGTGCCAGCAGCCGACAGGGGGACTACGAGCAGTACTTC; CDR3 protein: CASSRQGDYEQYF
V gene: TRBV19; clone size: once; D gene: NA; J gene: TRBJ2-5; CDR3 DNA: TGTGCCAGTAGTATAGCTTCCCAAGAGACCCAGTACTTC; CDR3 protein: CASSIASQETQYF
V gene: TRBV2; clone size: NA; D gene: NA; J gene: TRBJ2-7; CDR3 DNA: TGTGCCAGCAGTGTGACAGCTTTCTACGAGCAGTACTTC; CDR3 protein: CASSVTAFYEQYF
V gene: TRBV11-2; clone size: NA; D gene: NA; J gene: TRBJ2-3; CDR3 DNA: TGTGCCAGCAGCTTATTGGTCAGAGAGGGTACGCAGTATTTT; CDR3 protein: CASSLLVREGTQYF